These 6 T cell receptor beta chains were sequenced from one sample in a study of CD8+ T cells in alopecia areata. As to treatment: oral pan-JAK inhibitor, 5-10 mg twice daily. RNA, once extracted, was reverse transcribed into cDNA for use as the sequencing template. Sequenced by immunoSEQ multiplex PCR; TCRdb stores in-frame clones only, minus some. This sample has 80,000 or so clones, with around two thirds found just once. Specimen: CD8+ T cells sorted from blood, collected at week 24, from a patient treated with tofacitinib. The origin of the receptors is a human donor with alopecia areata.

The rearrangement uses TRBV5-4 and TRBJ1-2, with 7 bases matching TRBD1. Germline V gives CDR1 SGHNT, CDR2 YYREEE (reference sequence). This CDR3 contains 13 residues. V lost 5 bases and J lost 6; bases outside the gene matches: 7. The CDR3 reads CASSPAQGNGYTF. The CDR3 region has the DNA TGTGCCAGCAGTCCCGCACAGGGGAATGGCTACACCTTC. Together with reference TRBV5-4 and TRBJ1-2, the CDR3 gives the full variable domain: ETGVTQSPTHLIKTRGQQVTLRCSSQSGHNTVSWYQQALGQGPQFIFQYYREEENGRGNFPPRFSGLQFPNYSSELNVNALELDDSALYLCASSPAQGNGYTFGSGTRLTVV.

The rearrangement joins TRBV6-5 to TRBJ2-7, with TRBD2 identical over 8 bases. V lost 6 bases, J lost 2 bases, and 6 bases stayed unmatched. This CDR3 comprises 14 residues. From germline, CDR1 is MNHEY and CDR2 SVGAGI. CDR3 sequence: CASSPGTRTYEQYF. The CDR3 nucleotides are TGTGCCAGCAGCCCCGGGACTAGGACCTACGAGCAGTACTTC.

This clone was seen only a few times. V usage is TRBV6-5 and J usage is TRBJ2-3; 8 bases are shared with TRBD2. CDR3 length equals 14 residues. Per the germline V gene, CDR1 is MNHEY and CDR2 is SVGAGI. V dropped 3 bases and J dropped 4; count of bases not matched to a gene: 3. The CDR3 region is CASSYSGEADTQYF. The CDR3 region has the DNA TGTGCCAGCAGTTATAGCGGGGAAGCAGATACGCAGTATTTT.

This chain's CDR3 is CASSLFENTEAFF. The CDR3 coding sequence is TGCGCCAGCAGCTTGTTCGAGAACACTGAAGCTTTCTTT. The J gene is TRBJ1-1, the V gene TRBV5-1; D uncertain. The CDR3 runs to 13 residues. Germline V lookup: CDR1 SGHRS, CDR2 YFSETQ. Trimming removed 1 base from V and 1 base from J, with 5 bases in between.

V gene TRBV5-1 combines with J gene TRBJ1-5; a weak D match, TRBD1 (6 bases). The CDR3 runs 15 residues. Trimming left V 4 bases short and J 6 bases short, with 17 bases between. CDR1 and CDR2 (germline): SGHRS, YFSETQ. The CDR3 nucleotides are TGCGCCAGCAGCCCCGGGGGGGGCGCGGGTCAGCCCCAGCATTTT. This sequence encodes CASSPGGGAGQPQHF.

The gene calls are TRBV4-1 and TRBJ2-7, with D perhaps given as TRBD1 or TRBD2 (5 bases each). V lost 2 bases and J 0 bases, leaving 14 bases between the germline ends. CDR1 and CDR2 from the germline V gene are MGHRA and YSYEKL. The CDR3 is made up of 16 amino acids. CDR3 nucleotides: TGCGCCAGCAGCCAATCTCAGCCGGGGACCTCCTACGAGCAGTACTTC. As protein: CASSQSQPGTSYEQYF.